The 21 T cell receptor beta chains in this list originate from one sample, sequenced in a study of blood T cell repertoires in COVID-19. The assay was immunoSEQ multiplex PCR, and TCRdb's table has in-frame clones only and misses some. Found here are 100,000 or so clones, approximately 88% of them singletons; the top ten hold around 4%. Material for sequencing was peripheral blood. The receptors originated from a human donor in a cohort sampled during active COVID-19.

This chain links TRBV5-1 with TRBJ1-2; no reliable D call. Trimming stripped 0 bases from V and 1 base from J, with 7 bases between. CDR1 SGHRS and CDR2 YFSETQ come from the germline V gene. The CDR3 sequence is 14 residues long. CDR3 sequence: CASSLGQNNYGYTF. The CDR3, as DNA: TGCGCCAGCAGCTTGGGTCAGAATAACTATGGCTACACCTTC. The complete variable domain, with remaining parts taken from reference TRBV5-1 and TRBJ1-2, reads KAGVTQTPRYLIKTRGQQVTLSCSPISGHRSVSWYQQTPGQGLQFLFEYFSETQRNKGNFPGRFSGRQFSNSRSEMNVSTLELGDSALYLCASSLGQNNYGYTFGSGTRLTVV.

The chain recombines TRBV5-5 with TRBJ1-1; D remains ambiguous. Trimming pared 2 bases from V and 5 bases from J, leaving 10 bases between. The germline V gene has CDR1 SGHKS and CDR2 YYEKEE (reference sequence). CDR3 size: 13 residues. The CDR3 loop is CASSFGRGTEAFF. The CDR3 DNA is TGTGCCAGCAGCTTCGGGCGGGGAACTGAAGCTTTCTTT.

The chain joins TRBV7-2 to TRBJ2-1; D perhaps matches TRBD2 (6 bases). V was clipped by 5 bases and J by 6 bases, with 11 bases between them. This CDR3 comprises 13 residues. From germline, CDR1 is SGHTA and CDR2 FQGNSA. The CDR3 DNA reads as TGTGCCAGCAGCGCGGGACCCCTCAATGAGCAGTTCTTC. It encodes CASSAGPLNEQFF.

The V gene is TRBV3-1 (or the pseudogene TRBV3-2), the J gene TRBJ2-7; D is possibly TRBD2 (5 bases). CDR1 and CDR2 (germline): LGHDT, YNNKEL (reference sequence). The V end lost 0 bases, the J end lost 3 bases, and 12 bases lay between the germline ends. CDR3 length equals 15 residues. CDR3 coding DNA: TGTGCCAGCAGCCAAGATAGGGCTAGCATCTACGAGCAGTACTTC. Its protein product is CASSQDRASIYEQYF.

The CDR3 reads CASSLAGGRETQYF. The DNA for the CDR3 is TGTGCCAGCAGCTTAGCGGGGGGGCGGGAGACCCAGTACTTC. This chain connects TRBV11-2 to TRBJ2-5; TRBD2 agrees at 8 bases. Trimming removed 1 base from V and 5 bases from J; junction bases left unmatched: 3. This CDR3 spans 14 amino acids. Looked up from germline, CDR1 is SGHAT and CDR2 is FQNNGV. Using reference TRBV11-2 and TRBJ2-5 for the parts outside the CDR3, the full variable domain is EAGVAQSPRYKIIEKRQSVAFWCNPISGHATLYWYQQILGQGPKLLIQFQNNGVVDDSQLPKDRFSAERLKGVDSTLKIQPAKLEDSAVYLCASSLAGGRETQYFGPGTRLLVL.

V gene TRBV3-1 (or the pseudogene TRBV3-2) combines with J gene TRBJ2-7; 15 bases match TRBD2. There are 21 residues in the CDR3. CDR1 is LGHDT and CDR2 is YNNKEL in the germline V gene (reference sequence). V shed 2 bases and J 3 bases; nucleotides not matched to a gene: 17. The CDR3 region is CASSQKKGDGTSGGPIYEQYF. CDR3 DNA: TGTGCCAGCAGCCAAAAGAAAGGAGACGGGACTAGCGGGGGGCCGATCTACGAGCAGTACTTC.

DNA of the CDR3: TGCGCCAGCAGCTTCGGACTAGCGGGGTTCACAGATACGCAGTATTTT. It translates to CASSFGLAGFTDTQYF. J is TRBJ2-3 and V is TRBV5-1; TRBD2 aligns across 12 bases. The germline gives CDR1 SGHRS, CDR2 YFSETQ. This CDR3 is built from 16 residues. V trimming: 2 bases; J trimming: 2 bases; junction bases outside the gene matches: 3.

The rearrangement joins TRBV11-1 to TRBJ1-2, with TRBD1 matching 7 bases. There are 13 residues in the CDR3. From germline, CDR1 is SGHAT and CDR2 FQDESV (reference sequence). J was trimmed by 1 base and V by 5 bases; bases with no gene match: 1. In DNA form, the CDR3 reads TGTGCCAGCAGCAGGGACAGTAACTATGGCTACACCTTC. It codes for CASSRDSNYGYTF.

This clone is a singleton in its sample. The V call is TRBV5-1, the J call TRBJ2-3; D might be TRBD2 (6 bases). Germline values: CDR1 SGHRS, CDR2 YFSETQ. The V end lost 4 bases, the J end lost 1 base, and 19 bases lay between the germline ends. This CDR3 is built from 17 residues. Here the CDR3 reads CASSNGYGGLRTDTQYF. Here the CDR3 DNA reads TGCGCCAGCAGCAATGGGTACGGAGGACTACGCACAGATACGCAGTATTTT.

The chain combines TRBV18 with TRBJ2-7, with TRBD1 matching over 7 bases. This CDR3 has 13 amino acids. CDR1 KGHSH and CDR2 LQKENI come from the germline V gene. With V trimmed by 8 bases and J by 5 bases, 9 bases remained unmatched. The DNA of the CDR3 is TGTGCCAGCCGCCAGGGACAGTTAGACGAGCAGTACTTC. Protein sequence: CASRQGQLDEQYF. The full variable domain, completed using reference TRBV18 and TRBJ2-7, is NAGVMQNPRHLVRRRGQEARLRCSPMKGHSHVYWYRQLPEEGLKFMVYLQKENIIDESGMPKERFSAEFPKEGPSILRIQQVVRGDSAAYFCASRQGQLDEQYFGPGTRLTVT.

This clone was seen a single time. This chain joins TRBV7-9 and TRBJ2-7, with 8 nucleotides matching TRBD2. The CDR3 totals 15 residues. V dropped 4 bases and J dropped 4; count of bases not matched to a gene: 9. CDR1 SEHNR and CDR2 FQNEAQ come from the germline V gene (reference sequence). The chain's CDR3 is CASSWGGGKDYEQYF. CDR3 sequence (DNA): TGTGCCAGCAGCTGGGGCGGGGGGAAGGATTACGAGCAGTACTTC.

The table lists this clone with a few counts. The chain combines TRBV7-2 with TRBJ1-5, with D possibly being TRBD1 (5 bases). Per the germline V gene, CDR1 is SGHTA and CDR2 is FQGNSA. The CDR3 spans 13 residues. With 5 bases removed from V and 6 bases from J, the gap between germline ends came to 11 bases. DNA for the CDR3: TGTGCCAGCAGCGACGATCAGGGTCAGCCCCAGCATTTT. Translated, it gives CASSDDQGQPQHF.

The rearrangement uses TRBV4-3 and TRBJ2-1; tentatively, D is TRBD2 (5 bases). CDR3 length equals 18 residues. Trimming shortened V by 0 bases and J by 6 bases, and 21 bases separated the two germline ends. Germline CDR1 is LGHNA and CDR2 is YSLEER. The CDR3 bases are TGCGCCAGCAGCCAAGATATGCCCCCGAGAGGGTTTCGCAATGAGCAGTTCTTC. Amino acid sequence: CASSQDMPPRGFRNEQFF.

The chain employs TRBV7-2 and TRBJ1-1; 7 positions match TRBD1. Germline lookup yields CDR1 SGHTA and CDR2 FQGNSA. Trimming removed 5 bases from V and 3 bases from J; junction bases left unmatched: 6. The CDR3 has 14 amino acids. CDR3 DNA sequence: TGTGCCAGCAGCAAACAGGGGTGGGACACTGAAGCTTTCTTT. Translation gives CASSKQGWDTEAFF.

The chain couples TRBV7-3 to TRBJ2-3; D possibly corresponds to TRBD2 (5 bases). Germline CDR1 reads SGHTA; CDR2 reads FQGTGA. V was clipped by 1 base and J by 4 bases, with 12 bases between them. This CDR3 spans 15 amino acids. CDR3 in DNA: TGTGCCAGCAGCTTAAGCCCACTAGTAGCAGATACGCAGTATTTT. Translation: CASSLSPLVADTQYF.

A few counts support this clone. V is TRBV5-1 and J is TRBJ2-2, with TRBD1 identical over 11 bases. The CDR3 covers 17 residues. Germline CDR1 SGHRS, CDR2 YFSETQ. V lost 7 bases, J lost 0 bases, and 8 bases stayed unmatched. This CDR3 reads CASRTGGLFSNTGELFF. CDR3 bases: TGCGCCAGCCGGACAGGGGGCCTATTTTCGAACACCGGGGAGCTGTTTTTT.

The genes are TRBV7-9 and TRBJ2-3; maybe TRBD2 (6 bases). This CDR3 spans 15 amino acids. CDR1 and CDR2 (germline): SEHNR, FQNEAQ (reference sequence). Trimming left V 2 bases short and J 1 base short, with 10 bases between. As DNA, the CDR3 is TGTGCCAGCAGCTTACCAGGGACTGGCACAGATACGCAGTATTTT. Its protein is CASSLPGTGTDTQYF. Complete variable domain (other parts from reference TRBV7-9 and TRBJ2-3): DTGVSQNPRHKITKRGQNVTFRCDPISEHNRLYWYRQTLGQGPEFLTYFQNEAQLEKSRLLSDRFSAERPKGSFSTLEIQRTEQGDSAMYLCASSLPGTGTDTQYFGPGTRLTVL.

J is TRBJ2-1 and V is TRBV5-1; D perhaps matches TRBD1 (5 bases). V was pared by 3 bases and J by 4 bases, with 14 bases between. The CDR3 has 15 residues. From germline, CDR1 is SGHRS and CDR2 YFSETQ. DNA of the CDR3: TGCGCCAGCAGCTCCGACAGTTCAGGATACAATGAGCAGTTCTTC. Its translation is CASSSDSSGYNEQFF.

J is TRBJ1-4 and V is TRBV28; D remains unclear. CDR3 length: 15 residues. The germline V and J ends were trimmed by 1 base and 1 base, with 7 bases remaining between them. CDR1 is MDHEN, CDR2 SYDVKM, per germline. The CDR3 here is CASSLSAGTNEKLFF. CDR3 in DNA: TGTGCCAGCAGTTTATCGGCGGGAACTAATGAAAAACTGTTTTTT.

This chain uses TRBV24-1 with TRBJ1-2; TRBD1 might be the D (5 bases). This CDR3 region has 12 residues. V was pared by 2 bases and J by 5 bases, with 5 bases between. Germline V lookup: CDR1 KGHDR, CDR2 SFDVKD. The CDR3 DNA sequence: TGTGCCACCAGTGATTCAGGGTATGGCTACACCTTC. Amino acid sequence: CATSDSGYGYTF.

The DNA for the CDR3 is TGTGCCAGCAGGGGAGCGGGCGCCGGGGAGCTGTTTTTT. Encoded protein: CASRGAGAGELFF. V usage is TRBV6-5 and J usage is TRBJ2-2, with D possibly being TRBD2 (6 bases). Trimming left V 6 bases short and J 6 bases short, with 11 bases between. The CDR3 is 13 residues long. CDR1 MNHEY and CDR2 SVGAGI come from the germline V gene.